Listed below are T cell receptor beta chains from one sample, sequenced in a study of blood T cell repertoires in COVID-19. TCRdb keeps only in-frame clones here, not all; method: immunoSEQ multiplex PCR. There are roughly 80,000 clones in the sample; approximately 88% occur only once, and approximately 6.7% lies in the top ten. The source material was peripheral blood. All receptors derive from a woman of 80 years or more with acute or convalescent COVID-19. Each CDR3 is given with its conserved first and last residue. Each record gives: CDR3 protein, V gene.

CDR3 protein: CASSTPGGVELFF
V gene: TRBV19

CDR3 protein: CSASLGQGVNYGYTF
V gene: TRBV20-1

CDR3 protein: CASSVTSGSSYNEQFF
V gene: TRBV6-4

CDR3 protein: CSVRGQADYGYTF
V gene: TRBV29-1

CDR3 protein: CAWSVTSANEQFF
V gene: TRBV30

CDR3 protein: CSVDRVFGQFF
V gene: TRBV29-1

CDR3 protein: CASSSGTGWEKLFF
V gene: TRBV9

CDR3 protein: CASSLDGTGIHEQYF
V gene: TRBV5-1

CDR3 protein: CASSFGAATSGYNEQFF
V gene: TRBV5-1

CDR3 protein: CASVGQIGTDTQYF
V gene: TRBV6-5

CDR3 protein: CASSLRVPAEAFF
V gene: TRBV12-3/TRBV12-4

CDR3 protein: CASSGGGFQFF
V gene: TRBV2

CDR3 protein: CASSLKPGDGNTEAFF
V gene: TRBV5-1

CDR3 protein: CASNPGLLTDTQYF
V gene: TRBV6-5

CDR3 protein: CASSVDRVGNTIYF
V gene: TRBV5-4

CDR3 protein: CASSVLGGINYGYTF
V gene: TRBV6-2/TRBV6-3

CDR3 protein: CASSSSSGLQETQYF
V gene: TRBV5-5

CDR3 protein: CASSSGQVPLEAFF
V gene: TRBV5-6

CDR3 protein: CASSAHLGQGLTQYF
V gene: TRBV19

CDR3 protein: CASSNDRGNQPQHF
V gene: TRBV2

CDR3 protein: CASSRIIPGTENTEAFF
V gene: TRBV5-1

CDR3 protein: CASSLPRNRATNEKLFF
V gene: TRBV7-9

CDR3 protein: CASSLEGLRNTIYF
V gene: TRBV5-1

CDR3 protein: CASSLGLAGGRKTQYF
V gene: TRBV6-2/TRBV6-3

CDR3 protein: CSASSNGQGRTEAFF
V gene: TRBV20-1

CDR3 protein: CASSPPITGNTEAFF
V gene: TRBV18

CDR3 protein: CASSPKRDRGYGYTF
V gene: TRBV5-4

CDR3 protein: CASSRNGGHEQYF
V gene: TRBV7-3

CDR3 protein: CASSLGQGGQPQHF
V gene: TRBV28

CDR3 protein: CASRADRMNTEAFF
V gene: TRBV4-2

CDR3 protein: CASSLKGGGTISNYGYTF
V gene: TRBV27

CDR3 protein: CASSPPGTDTQYF
V gene: TRBV6-5